The source of this T cell receptor (beta chain) is a study of OX40 agonist ivuxolimab in advanced cancers. Enrollment shut out patients with autoimmune disease history or systemic immunosuppression. Germline CDR1 is SGHTA and CDR2 is FQGTGA. The CDR3 extends over 15 amino acids. V lost 5 bases and J lost 8; bases outside the gene matches: 7. Sequenced by immunoSEQ multiplex PCR; TCRdb stores in-frame clones only, minus some. The sample lists 90,000 or so clones, roughly 89% seen once, with over 0.7% in the top ten. Sequences were derived from CD4+ or CD8+ T cells sorted from blood, sampled in a trial of the OX40 agonist ivuxolimab. The rearrangement links TRBV7-3 to TRBJ2-1; TRBD2 matches at 12 bases. The sequence was obtained from an adult with an advanced solid tumor such as melanoma, head and neck, liver or kidney cancer. The CDR3 sequence is CASSTRLAGVDEQFF. In nucleotides, the CDR3 is TGTGCCAGCAGCACCCGACTAGCGGGAGTGGATGAGCAGTTCTTC.